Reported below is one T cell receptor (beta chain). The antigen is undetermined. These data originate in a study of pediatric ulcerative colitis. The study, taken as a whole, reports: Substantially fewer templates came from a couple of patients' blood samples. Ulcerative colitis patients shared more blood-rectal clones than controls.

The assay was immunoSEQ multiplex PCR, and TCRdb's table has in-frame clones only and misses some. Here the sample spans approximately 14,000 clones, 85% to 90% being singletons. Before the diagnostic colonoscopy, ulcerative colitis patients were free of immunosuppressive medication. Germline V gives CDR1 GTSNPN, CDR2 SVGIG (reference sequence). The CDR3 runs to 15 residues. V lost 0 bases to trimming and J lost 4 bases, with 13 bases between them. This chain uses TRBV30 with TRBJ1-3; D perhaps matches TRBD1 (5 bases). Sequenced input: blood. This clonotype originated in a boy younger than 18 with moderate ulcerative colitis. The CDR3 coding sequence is TGTGCCTGGAGTGTACGCCTACGGGGGGGAAACACCATATATTTT. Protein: CAWSVRLRGGNTIYF.